One and the same sample provided the 26 T cell receptor beta chains below, sequenced in a study of T cell responses to AZD1222 COVID-19 vaccine. TCRdb keeps only in-frame clones here, not all; method: immunoSEQ multiplex PCR. This sample carries approximately 180,000 clones, about 90% of them seen once, and the ten largest clones take about 8%. Sample: peripheral blood, taken on day 0 of AZD1222 vaccination. All receptors come from an adult in good health.

The chain carries TRBV27 and TRBJ1-2; the D gene is possibly TRBD1 (5 bases). Trimming stripped 5 bases from V and 8 bases from J, with 15 bases between. The germline CDR1 and CDR2 sequences are MNHEY and SMNVEV (reference sequence). CDR3 length: 13 amino acids. Written as DNA, the CDR3 is TGTGCCAGCAGTCGATCCAGGGTGGAGGGCTACACCTTC. Its protein product is CASSRSRVEGYTF.

This clone appeared once. The rearrangement uses TRBV10-3 and TRBJ2-5; D is possibly TRBD1 (6 bases). This CDR3 has 13 residues. CDR1 is ENHRY and CDR2 is SYGVKD in the germline V gene. The germline V and J ends were trimmed by 11 bases and 5 bases, with 18 bases remaining between them. In DNA, the CDR3 is TGTGCCGCCAGGACAGCCTCACCGGAGACCCAGTACTTC. Translation gives CAARTASPETQYF.

The chain has TRBV7-8 and TRBJ1-5; 9 nucleotides agree with TRBD1. CDR1 SGHVS and CDR2 FQNEAQ come from the germline V gene. The CDR3 has 14 amino acids. The J segment lost 6 bases and the V segment lost 4 bases, leaving 4 bases of the junction unmatched. The CDR3 loop is CASSSGQGSQPQHF. The CDR3 DNA is TGTGCCAGCAGCTCGGGACAGGGAAGTCAGCCCCAGCATTTT.

The chain links TRBV28 to TRBJ1-3; D is perhaps TRBD1 (5 bases). This CDR3 has 17 amino acids. Trimming removed 2 bases from V and 0 bases from J, with 14 bases in between. The germline CDR1 and CDR2 sequences are MDHEN and SYDVKM. The CDR3, as DNA: TGTGCCAGCAGTTTAGACAGAACACTTTACTCTGGAAACACCATATATTTT. Residues: CASSLDRTLYSGNTIYF.

This clone has just one count. The rearrangement uses TRBV28 and TRBJ1-1; the match to TRBD1 covers 10 bases. V lost 9 bases, J lost 4 bases, and 11 bases stayed unmatched. Germline CDR1 is MDHEN and CDR2 is SYDVKM. CDR3 size: 15 residues. The CDR3 DNA reads as TGTGCCAGTCACCCCGGGACAGGGGACAGCACTGAAGCTTTCTTT. Protein: CASHPGTGDSTEAFF.

The genes are TRBV4-1 and TRBJ2-1, with D uncertain. This CDR3 region has 15 residues. CDR1 and CDR2 from the germline V gene are MGHRA and YSYEKL. Trimming cost V 0 bases and J 7 bases, with 13 bases left between them. CDR3 sequence reads: CASSQDRTAENEQFF. The DNA of the CDR3 is TGCGCCAGCAGCCAAGATAGGACGGCAGAAAATGAGCAGTTCTTC.

The genes are TRBV5-1 and TRBJ2-3; 9 nucleotides align to TRBD1. The CDR3 is 16 amino acids. Germline V lookup: CDR1 SGHRS, CDR2 YFSETQ. J gave up 0 bases and V 3 bases, and 5 bases lay outside the gene matches. Here the CDR3 reads CASSSPGQGSTDTQYF. Here the CDR3 DNA reads TGCGCCAGCAGCTCCCCGGGACAGGGAAGCACAGATACGCAGTATTTT.

This clone was picked up one time. This sample also contains other DNA sequences that code for the same CDR3. The chain uses TRBV7-2 and TRBJ1-2; D unresolved. Germline V gene lookup returns CDR1 SGHTA and CDR2 FQGNSA. The CDR3 spans 13 residues. V lost 5 bases to trimming and J lost 6 bases, with 13 bases between them. CDR3 in DNA: TGTGCCAGCAGCCTCCAGCGGGGTGATGGCTACACCTTC. Encoded protein: CASSLQRGDGYTF.

The genes are TRBV15 and TRBJ2-5; 8 bases map to TRBD2. Germline-derived CDR1 and CDR2 are LNHNV and YYDKDF (reference sequence). The length of the CDR3 is 15 residues. V lost 5 bases, J lost 1 base, and 6 bases stayed unmatched. The CDR3 sequence: CATSGWSGGQETQYF. CDR3 in DNA: TGTGCCACCAGCGGTTGGAGCGGGGGCCAAGAGACCCAGTACTTC.

The V gene is TRBV2, the J gene TRBJ2-2; 9 bases align to TRBD1. The CDR3 is made up of 13 amino acids. The germline V gene has CDR1 SNHLY and CDR2 FYNNEI. J gave up 5 bases and V 6 bases, and 1 base lay outside the gene matches. CDR3 coding DNA: TGTGCCAGCAGGGGGACAGGGACCGGGGAGCTGTTTTTT. Its translation: CASRGTGTGELFF. Based on the CDR3 plus reference TRBV2 and TRBJ2-2, the full variable domain is EPEVTQTPSHQVTQMGQEVILRCVPISNHLYFYWYRQILGQKVEFLVSFYNNEISEKSEIFDDQFSVERPDGSNFTLKIRSTKLEDSAMYFCASRGTGTGELFFGEGSRLTVL.

The rearrangement joins TRBV6-2 or TRBV6-3 to TRBJ2-6, with 12 bases identical to TRBD2. The CDR3 length is 21 residues. The germline gives CDR1 MNHEY, CDR2 SVGEGT. J gave up 4 bases and V 1 base, and 14 bases lay outside the gene matches. The CDR3 region is CASSYLVGLAGGPYGANVLTF. The CDR3 coding sequence is TGTGCCAGCAGTTACTTGGTGGGTCTAGCGGGGGGGCCTTACGGGGCCAACGTCCTGACTTTC.

The gene calls are TRBV28 and TRBJ1-2; no clear D. The CDR3 totals 14 residues. Germline values: CDR1 MDHEN, CDR2 SYDVKM. V shed 6 bases and J shed 3 bases, with 14 bases lying between them. The CDR3: CASSLNPGYYGYTF. CDR3 sequence (DNA): TGTGCCAGCAGCCTGAATCCCGGGTACTATGGCTACACCTTC.

V usage is TRBV2 and J usage is TRBJ2-7; 8 nucleotides line up with TRBD1. The length of the CDR3 is 17 residues. Germline CDR1 is SNHLY and CDR2 is FYNNEI. V lost 5 bases to trimming and J lost 3 bases; unmatched junction nucleotides: 15. CDR3 region: CASSPLLGGQAIYEQYF. CDR3 bases: TGTGCCAGCAGTCCCCTCTTGGGGGGACAGGCCATCTACGAGCAGTACTTC. Supplemented by reference TRBV2 and TRBJ2-7, the full variable domain reads EPEVTQTPSHQVTQMGQEVILRCVPISNHLYFYWYRQILGQKVEFLVSFYNNEISEKSEIFDDQFSVERPDGSNFTLKIRSTKLEDSAMYFCASSPLLGGQAIYEQYFGPGTRLTVT.

This chain links TRBV30 with TRBJ2-7, with a tentative D call TRBD2 (6 bases). The ends were cut back, 2 bases at V and 5 bases at J, with 19 bases in the middle. The germline V gene has CDR1 GTSNPN and CDR2 SVGIG (reference sequence). The CDR3 has 15 amino acids. CDR3 DNA: TGTGCCTGGAGTCCCCCGACGCAGGGAGGAAACGAGCAGTACTTC. This translates into CAWSPPTQGGNEQYF. The entire variable domain, with the rest obtained from reference TRBV30 and TRBJ2-7, is as follows: SQTIHQWPATLVQPVGSPLSLECTVEGTSNPNLYWYRQAAGRGLQLLFYSVGIGQISSEVPQNLSASRPQDRQFILSSKKLLLSDSGFYLCAWSPPTQGGNEQYFGPGTRLTVT.

This clone was seen just once. The J gene is TRBJ1-2, the V gene TRBV19; 10 bases are a match to TRBD1. The V and J ends lost 1 base and 4 bases, in that order; junction bases with no gene match: 15. The CDR3 covers 19 residues. Germline V gives CDR1 LNHDA, CDR2 SQIVND (reference sequence). The CDR3 coding sequence is TGTGCCAGTAGTATAGCTGGAGCCGGTTGGGACAGGGGAGCCTATGGCTACACCTTC. Its translation: CASSIAGAGWDRGAYGYTF. The full variable domain, with the rest looked up from reference TRBV19 and TRBJ1-2, is DGGITQSPKYLFRKEGQNVTLSCEQNLNHDAMYWYRQDPGQGLRLIYYSQIVNDFQKGDIAEGYSVSREKKESFPLTVTSAQKNPTAFYLCASSIAGAGWDRGAYGYTFGSGTRLTVV.

This rearrangement joins TRBV5-1 to TRBJ2-1, with D maybe TRBD1 (5 bases). Trimming removed 0 bases from V and 9 bases from J, with 13 bases in between. This CDR3 spans 14 amino acids. Per germline, CDR1 SGHRS and CDR2 YFSETQ. The DNA for the CDR3 is TGCGCCAGCAGCTTGGAGGCAGGGTATGGTGAGCAGTTCTTC. This sequence encodes CASSLEAGYGEQFF.

This chain connects TRBV27 to TRBJ2-7; 14 bases line up with TRBD2. Germline-derived CDR1 and CDR2 are MNHEY and SMNVEV (reference sequence). J was trimmed by 5 bases and V by 6 bases; bases with no gene match: 6. The length of the CDR3 is 15 residues. The CDR3 region is CASSQTSGGAHEQYF. CDR3 DNA sequence: TGTGCCAGCAGCCAGACTAGCGGGGGGGCCCACGAGCAGTACTTC.

This clone was picked up a small number of times. This chain links TRBV7-7 with TRBJ2-5, with 8 positions matching TRBD1. The CDR3 sequence is 18 residues long. V dropped 1 base and J dropped 3; count of bases not matched to a gene: 13. CDR1 SSHAT and CDR2 FNYEAQ come from the germline V gene (reference sequence). The CDR3 reads CASSLGQGPASLEETQYF. For the CDR3, the DNA is TGTGCCAGCAGCTTAGGACAGGGGCCAGCTAGCCTAGAAGAGACCCAGTACTTC.

This chain links TRBV6-5 with TRBJ1-2; maybe TRBD1 (6 bases). Between the trimmed V and J ends, which lost 7 bases and 4 bases, there was a span of 16 bases. This CDR3 comprises 14 residues. Germline V CDR1 and CDR2: MNHEY, SVGAGI. DNA for the CDR3: TGTGCCAGCACCTCCGACAGGCCCCCCTATGGCTACACCTTC. This encodes CASTSDRPPYGYTF.

The gene calls are TRBV2 and TRBJ1-5, with TRBD1 matching 8 bases. With V trimmed by 7 bases and J by 5 bases, 7 bases remained unmatched. This CDR3 spans 14 amino acids. Germline V gene data show CDR1 as SNHLY and CDR2 as FYNNEI. This CDR3 is CASNGRGRDQPQHF. The CDR3 coding sequence is TGTGCCAGCAATGGCAGGGGGCGAGATCAGCCCCAGCATTTT.

The gene calls are TRBV14 and TRBJ1-6, with D unclear. The CDR3 consists of 13 residues. Germline V lookup: CDR1 SGHDN, CDR2 FVKESK. V was cut by 0 bases and J by 8 bases, with 5 bases left in between. CDR3 protein: CASSQDMDSPLHF. CDR3 DNA: TGTGCCAGCAGCCAAGATATGGATTCACCCCTCCACTTT.

The gene calls are TRBV4-1 and TRBJ1-2, with 7 bases identical to TRBD1. J lost 6 bases, V lost 3 bases, and 10 bases had no gene match. CDR3 length: 15 residues. CDR1 is MGHRA and CDR2 is YSYEKL in the germline V gene. This chain's CDR3 is CASSHYTGAGDGYTF. CDR3 nucleotides: TGCGCCAGCAGCCACTACACAGGGGCGGGGGATGGCTACACCTTC.

The V call is TRBV5-1, the J call TRBJ1-6; 7 bases agree with TRBD1. The CDR3 is made up of 14 amino acids. V lost 0 bases, J lost 10 bases, and 4 bases stayed unmatched. Germline-derived CDR1 and CDR2 are SGHRS and YFSETQ. CDR3 DNA sequence: TGCGCCAGCAGCTTGGAGGGGGCAAACTCACCCCTCCACTTT. Protein product: CASSLEGANSPLHF.

The V and J genes are TRBV18 and TRBJ1-6, with D hard to call. The CDR3 contains 14 residues. The V and J ends lost 2 bases and 9 bases respectively, with 11 bases between them. Germline CDR1 KGHSH, CDR2 LQKENI. CDR3 protein: CASSPFEETSPLHF. The CDR3 DNA reads as TGTGCCAGCTCACCATTTGAGGAGACTTCACCCCTCCACTTT.

This chain connects TRBV12-5 to TRBJ2-7; maybe TRBD2 (6 bases). This CDR3 has 14 residues. Trimming cost V 7 bases and J 3 bases, with 16 bases left between them. The V gene's germline CDR1 is LGHNT and CDR2 FRNRAP. CDR3 DNA: TGTGCTAGTGCCCTCGGGACTGCCGGCTACGAGCAGTACTTC. Its protein product is CASALGTAGYEQYF.

This rearrangement joins TRBV19 to TRBJ1-2; D is perhaps TRBD1 (6 bases). Germline V gene data show CDR1 as LNHDA and CDR2 as SQIVND (reference sequence). Trimming shortened V by 0 bases and J by 5 bases, and 7 bases separated the two germline ends. The CDR3 spans 13 residues. CDR3 nucleotides: TGTGCCAGTAGTATAGAACAGGGATATGGCTACACCTTC. Translated, it gives CASSIEQGYGYTF.